The rows below give T cell receptor beta chains drawn from one sample of a study of blood T cell repertoires in COVID-19. TCRdb's copy holds only in-frame clones and misses some; the assay was immunoSEQ multiplex PCR. This sample has some 260,000 clones; about 89% occur once, and the top ten carry about 9.3%. Sequencing was carried out using PBMCs or T cells enriched from blood (not recorded which). The receptors shown here come from a man aged 35 to 55 who had recovered from COVID-19. CDR3s include the opening cysteine and the closing phenylalanine or tryptophan. A D gene is named only where the DNA matches it firmly. A clone size is listed for some rows: how often the clone was seen (once, few, many), or a class if it is expanded.

cdr3_nt: TGTGCCAGCAATAAAGCAGCAGGGACTCTAAATTCACCCCTCCACTTT
cdr3_aa: CASNKAAGTLNSPLHF
v_call: TRBV27
clone_size: -
j_call: TRBJ1-6
d_call: -

cdr3_nt: TGCGCCAGCAGCCAACCTACTACTGTTGATTCCTACGAGCAGTACTTC
cdr3_aa: CASSQPTTVDSYEQYF
v_call: TRBV4-1
clone_size: -
j_call: TRBJ2-7
d_call: -

cdr3_nt: TGTGCCAGCAGCCTACAGGGGACGGATCAGCCCCAGCATTTT
cdr3_aa: CASSLQGTDQPQHF
v_call: TRBV3-1/TRBV3-2
clone_size: -
j_call: TRBJ1-5
d_call: TRBD1

cdr3_nt: TGTGCCAGCTCACCTGGACAGGGGGTTGAAGCTTTCTTT
cdr3_aa: CASSPGQGVEAFF
v_call: TRBV18
clone_size: -
j_call: TRBJ1-1
d_call: TRBD1

cdr3_nt: TGTGCCAGCAGCGTTCAGGCGATAAACTATGGCTACACCTTC
cdr3_aa: CASSVQAINYGYTF
v_call: TRBV9
clone_size: -
j_call: TRBJ1-2
d_call: -

cdr3_nt: TGCAGCGTTCGACAGGGCGGCGGGAACACTGAAGCTTTCTTT
cdr3_aa: CSVRQGGGNTEAFF
v_call: TRBV29-1
clone_size: -
j_call: TRBJ1-1
d_call: TRBD1

cdr3_nt: TGTGCCAGCAGGCCACAGGGGCAAGAGACCCAGTACTTC
cdr3_aa: CASRPQGQETQYF
v_call: TRBV12-3/TRBV12-4
clone_size: -
j_call: TRBJ2-5
d_call: TRBD1

cdr3_nt: TGCGCCAGCAGCTTGGCCGGGACAGGGGATACCTACGAGCAGTACTTC
cdr3_aa: CASSLAGTGDTYEQYF
v_call: TRBV5-1
clone_size: -
j_call: TRBJ2-7
d_call: TRBD1

cdr3_nt: TGTGCCAGCAGTTACTCCCGGGGAGGGGAAGCTTTCTTT
cdr3_aa: CASSYSRGGEAFF
v_call: TRBV6-5
clone_size: -
j_call: TRBJ1-1
d_call: -

cdr3_nt: TGCAGCGTCGGGACAGGAAATTCACCCCTCCACTTT
cdr3_aa: CSVGTGNSPLHF
v_call: TRBV29-1
clone_size: -
j_call: TRBJ1-6
d_call: TRBD1

cdr3_nt: TGTGCCAGCAGTGACTACACGACAGCTTACAATGAGCAGTTCTTC
cdr3_aa: CASSDYTTAYNEQFF
v_call: TRBV25-1
clone_size: -
j_call: TRBJ2-1
d_call: -

cdr3_nt: TGTGCCAGTAGTAAGGGGGCCCCCGTAGGCGGGAACTACGAGCAGTACTTC
cdr3_aa: CASSKGAPVGGNYEQYF
v_call: TRBV19
clone_size: -
j_call: TRBJ2-7
d_call: -

cdr3_nt: TGTGCCATCAGTGATACGAGTGGAAACACCATATATTTT
cdr3_aa: CAISDTSGNTIYF
v_call: TRBV10-3
clone_size: -
j_call: TRBJ1-3
d_call: -

cdr3_nt: TGCGCCAGCAGTGACTACATCGGGACAGGGAAGAATCAGCCCCAGCATTTT
cdr3_aa: CASSDYIGTGKNQPQHF
v_call: TRBV10-1
clone_size: -
j_call: TRBJ1-5
d_call: TRBD1

cdr3_nt: TGTGCCAGCAGCTTAGGGCAGGGCCATGTCTACGAGCAGTACTTC
cdr3_aa: CASSLGQGHVYEQYF
v_call: TRBV11-2
clone_size: -
j_call: TRBJ2-7
d_call: -

cdr3_nt: TGTGCCAGCAGCCAGGGCGTAGGGGGCGCCTACGAGCAGTACTTC
cdr3_aa: CASSQGVGGAYEQYF
v_call: TRBV6-2/TRBV6-3
clone_size: -
j_call: TRBJ2-7
d_call: TRBD1

cdr3_nt: TGTGCCACCAGTGAGAGAGCGGGAGGAACTCTCAATGAGCAGTTCTTC
cdr3_aa: CATSERAGGTLNEQFF
v_call: TRBV24-1
clone_size: -
j_call: TRBJ2-1
d_call: TRBD2

cdr3_nt: TGCAGCGTTGTAAGGCCGCCCACAGGGGGCGAGCAGTACTTC
cdr3_aa: CSVVRPPTGGEQYF
v_call: TRBV29-1
clone_size: -
j_call: TRBJ2-7
d_call: TRBD1

cdr3_nt: TGTGCCAGCATCCCCGAGGGACAGCACAGCTCCTACGAGCAGTACTTC
cdr3_aa: CASIPEGQHSSYEQYF
v_call: TRBV7-9
clone_size: -
j_call: TRBJ2-7
d_call: TRBD1

cdr3_nt: TGTGCCAGCAGTTACGACAGGGGCGCCTACAATGAGCAGTTCTTC
cdr3_aa: CASSYDRGAYNEQFF
v_call: TRBV6-5
clone_size: -
j_call: TRBJ2-1
d_call: TRBD1

cdr3_nt: TGTGCCTGGAGTGGGGGGGAAAGGGGTTTCTTT
cdr3_aa: CAWSGGERGFF
v_call: TRBV30
clone_size: -
j_call: TRBJ1-1
d_call: -

cdr3_nt: TGTGCCAGTAGCGATAGGACAGGGGGGAACTATGGCTACACCTTC
cdr3_aa: CASSDRTGGNYGYTF
v_call: TRBV19
clone_size: -
j_call: TRBJ1-2
d_call: TRBD1

cdr3_nt: TGTGCCAGCAGTTACAAGGGACTAGCGGGAGTGTGGAATGAGCAGTTCTTC
cdr3_aa: CASSYKGLAGVWNEQFF
v_call: TRBV6-2/TRBV6-3
clone_size: few
j_call: TRBJ2-1
d_call: TRBD2

cdr3_nt: TGTGCCAGCTCACCCGGGACAGGGGGTGGTGAGGACTATGGCTACACCTTC
cdr3_aa: CASSPGTGGGEDYGYTF
v_call: TRBV18
clone_size: -
j_call: TRBJ1-2
d_call: TRBD1

cdr3_nt: TGCAGTGCTAGTAAAGCGGGAGTGTTAGAGACCCAGTACTTC
cdr3_aa: CSASKAGVLETQYF
v_call: TRBV20-1
clone_size: -
j_call: TRBJ2-5
d_call: TRBD2

cdr3_nt: TGTGCCTGGAGTTTTGGGACAGGAACTGGAAACACCATATATTTT
cdr3_aa: CAWSFGTGTGNTIYF
v_call: TRBV30
clone_size: -
j_call: TRBJ1-3
d_call: TRBD1

cdr3_nt: TGTGCCAGCGGGCTTCGTTCACCCTACGAGCAGTACTTC
cdr3_aa: CASGLRSPYEQYF
v_call: TRBV28
clone_size: once
j_call: TRBJ2-7
d_call: -

cdr3_nt: TGTGCCAGCAGTTTACCTTCGACAATAGAGACCCAGTACTTC
cdr3_aa: CASSLPSTIETQYF
v_call: TRBV28
clone_size: -
j_call: TRBJ2-5
d_call: -

cdr3_nt: TGTGCCAGCAATGCCCCTGGCGGGAACAATCAGCCCCAGCATTTT
cdr3_aa: CASNAPGGNNQPQHF
v_call: TRBV6-5
clone_size: -
j_call: TRBJ1-5
d_call: -

cdr3_nt: TGTGCCAGCAGTTGGAGTTACGAGCAGTACTTC
cdr3_aa: CASSWSYEQYF
v_call: TRBV6-5
clone_size: -
j_call: TRBJ2-7
d_call: -

cdr3_nt: TGTGCCAGCAGCTTTTACAGTGATAAAACCTACGAGCAGTACTTC
cdr3_aa: CASSFYSDKTYEQYF
v_call: TRBV5-8
clone_size: -
j_call: TRBJ2-7
d_call: -

cdr3_nt: TGTGCCACCAGCAGTGGGGACAGGGCCTACGAGCAGTACTTC
cdr3_aa: CATSSGDRAYEQYF
v_call: TRBV15
clone_size: -
j_call: TRBJ2-7
d_call: TRBD1

cdr3_nt: TGTGCCAGCAGCCCGGACTTATTTCAAGAGACCCAGTACTTC
cdr3_aa: CASSPDLFQETQYF
v_call: TRBV3-1/TRBV3-2
clone_size: -
j_call: TRBJ2-5
d_call: -

cdr3_nt: TGTGCCAGCAGTGAAGGGACAGCCGGCACTAATGAAAAACTGTTTTTT
cdr3_aa: CASSEGTAGTNEKLFF
v_call: TRBV2
clone_size: -
j_call: TRBJ1-4
d_call: -

cdr3_nt: TGTGCCAGCAGCTTATTTCCGGGAGCTAGCGGGAACACAGATACGCAGTATTTT
cdr3_aa: CASSLFPGASGNTDTQYF
v_call: TRBV7-3
clone_size: once
j_call: TRBJ2-3
d_call: TRBD2

cdr3_nt: TGTGCCAGCATTAAGATGTGGCAGGGGGCCGACTACGAGCAGTACTTC
cdr3_aa: CASIKMWQGADYEQYF
v_call: TRBV6-4
clone_size: -
j_call: TRBJ2-7
d_call: TRBD1

cdr3_nt: TGCGCCAGCAGCCAAGAAGGAGCGCGGGGCGATGAGCAGTTCTTC
cdr3_aa: CASSQEGARGDEQFF
v_call: TRBV4-3
clone_size: many
j_call: TRBJ2-1
d_call: -

cdr3_nt: TGTGCCAGCTCAAGGACAGGGGGCCCCGATGAAAAACTGTTTTTT
cdr3_aa: CASSRTGGPDEKLFF
v_call: TRBV18
clone_size: -
j_call: TRBJ1-4
d_call: TRBD1

cdr3_nt: TGTGCCAGCAGCGTAGCAGCGGGCCTCTACGAGCAGTACTTC
cdr3_aa: CASSVAAGLYEQYF
v_call: TRBV9
clone_size: -
j_call: TRBJ2-7
d_call: -

cdr3_nt: TGTGCCAGTAGTCCTGGGACAGACTATAGCAATCAGCCCCAGCATTTT
cdr3_aa: CASSPGTDYSNQPQHF
v_call: TRBV19
clone_size: -
j_call: TRBJ1-5
d_call: TRBD1

cdr3_nt: TGTGCCAGCACCCCCAGTAGTGGGACTTACTACGAGCAGTACTTC
cdr3_aa: CASTPSSGTYYEQYF
v_call: TRBV7-2
clone_size: -
j_call: TRBJ2-7
d_call: -

cdr3_nt: TGTGCCAGCAGCCAGGGGACCTCGGTAGACTTC
cdr3_aa: CASSQGTSVDF
v_call: TRBV7-6
clone_size: -
j_call: TRBJ2-5
d_call: -

cdr3_nt: TGTGCCAGCAGTCTCTGGACAGGGGGCTCCTACGAGCAGTACTTC
cdr3_aa: CASSLWTGGSYEQYF
v_call: TRBV6-2/TRBV6-3
clone_size: once
j_call: TRBJ2-7
d_call: TRBD1

cdr3_nt: TGTGCCAGCATCCCGGGACAGGGGGAATACGAGCAGTACTTC
cdr3_aa: CASIPGQGEYEQYF
v_call: TRBV11-2
clone_size: -
j_call: TRBJ2-7
d_call: TRBD1

cdr3_nt: TGTGCCAGCAGTGAGCCCCTGACGGGCGAGCAGTACTTC
cdr3_aa: CASSEPLTGEQYF
v_call: TRBV6-1
clone_size: -
j_call: TRBJ2-7
d_call: -

cdr3_nt: TGTGCCAGCTCACCGCAGGGTGGGGTCACTGAAGCTTTCTTT
cdr3_aa: CASSPQGGVTEAFF
v_call: TRBV18
clone_size: -
j_call: TRBJ1-1
d_call: -

cdr3_nt: TGCGCCAGCAGCTTACAGGGCTCCACTGAAGCTTTCTTT
cdr3_aa: CASSLQGSTEAFF
v_call: TRBV10-1
clone_size: -
j_call: TRBJ1-1
d_call: -

cdr3_nt: TGTGCCAGTAGTGGGCGGCAGGGGGCCGCCTTAAATGAAAAACTGTTTTTT
cdr3_aa: CASSGRQGAALNEKLFF
v_call: TRBV19
clone_size: -
j_call: TRBJ1-4
d_call: TRBD1

cdr3_nt: TGTGCCAGCAGCCCGGGACAGGGATACGAGCAGTACTTC
cdr3_aa: CASSPGQGYEQYF
v_call: TRBV12-3/TRBV12-4
clone_size: -
j_call: TRBJ2-7
d_call: TRBD1